What follows are 9 T cell receptor beta chains derived from one specimen sequenced in a study of control samples from healthy donors and cancer patients. Method: immunoSEQ multiplex PCR; TCRdb's copy keeps in-frame clones and lacks some. The sample yields about 160,000 clones, roughly 94% seen once. The source material was PBMCs. Source of these receptors: a man aged 55 to 70 with colorectal cancer.

The J gene is TRBJ2-7, the V gene TRBV7-9; TRBD2 aligns across 7 bases. From germline, CDR1 is SEHNR and CDR2 FQNEAQ (reference sequence). Germline trimming cut 5 bases from V and 1 base from J; bases unmatched to any gene: 8. The CDR3 contains 15 residues. CDR3: CASSLGAGISYEQYF. The CDR3 DNA sequence: TGTGCCAGCAGCCTTGGAGCGGGGATTTCCTACGAGCAGTACTTC.

This clone was counted once. The J gene is TRBJ2-7, the V gene TRBV6-2 or TRBV6-3; 8 nucleotides agree with TRBD1. This CDR3 is 16 amino acids long. Per the germline V gene, CDR1 is MNHEY and CDR2 is SVGEGT. V was clipped by 6 bases and J by 2 bases; unmatched bases: 12. The DNA for the CDR3 is TGTGCCAGCAGCTATGACAGGGGCGTTTCAACCTACGAGCAGTACTTC. It encodes CASSYDRGVSTYEQYF.

The chain carries TRBV3-1 (or the pseudogene TRBV3-2) and TRBJ2-2; D is uncertain. Per germline, CDR1 LGHDT and CDR2 YNNKEL (reference sequence). Trimming took 1 base from V and 2 from J, leaving 11 bases between them. The CDR3 spans 16 residues. The CDR3 region has the DNA TGTGCCAGCAGCCAAGGGGAACTGATCAACACCGGGGAGCTGTTTTTT. Residues: CASSQGELINTGELFF.

The CDR3 sequence: CASSLAGTTQGTQYF. CDR3 nucleotides: TGCGCCAGCAGCTTGGCCGGGACCACACAGGGCACGCAGTATTTT. The gene calls are TRBV5-1 and TRBJ2-3; TRBD1 might be the D (6 bases). V lost 0 bases and J lost 9, with 17 bases in between. This CDR3 contains 15 residues. CDR1 is SGHRS, CDR2 YFSETQ, per germline.

The CDR3 loop reads CASSPTNTGELFF. CDR3 sequence (DNA): TGTGCCAGTAGTCCGACGAACACCGGGGAGCTGTTTTTT. The chain couples TRBV19 to TRBJ2-2, with D hard to call. The CDR3 loop spans 13 amino acids. CDR1 is LNHDA, CDR2 SQIVND, per germline (reference sequence). V lost 5 bases and J lost 0, with 4 bases in between.

This sequence joins TRBV4-1 and TRBJ2-7, with D tentatively TRBD1 (6 bases). The length of the CDR3 is 16 residues. Germline-derived CDR1 and CDR2 are MGHRA and YSYEKL. The V gene lost 1 base and the J gene lost 1 base, with 14 bases spanning the gap. The CDR3 region has the DNA TGCGCCAGCAGCCAAGGTGGAGCAGGGGCTTCCTACGAGCAGTACTTC. Protein product: CASSQGGAGASYEQYF.

The genes are TRBV27 and TRBJ2-7; TRBD1 is a possible D gene (5 bases). The CDR3 is 15 residues long. V shed 0 bases and J shed 5 bases, with 14 bases lying between them. Germline assignment: CDR1 MNHEY and CDR2 SMNVEV (reference sequence). Here the CDR3 DNA reads TGTGCCAGCAGTTTATCGACCCCAGGGATCCACGAGCAGTACTTC. It yields the protein CASSLSTPGIHEQYF.

The genes are TRBV28 and TRBJ1-1; D is possibly TRBD1 (5 bases). Germline V lookup: CDR1 MDHEN, CDR2 SYDVKM. This CDR3 spans 16 amino acids. Trimming removed 7 bases at V and 4 bases at J, with 22 bases between. The DNA of the CDR3 is TGTGCCAGCATCCCAAGAGGGGCATTTAGGGGCACTGAAGCTTTCTTT. Its protein is CASIPRGAFRGTEAFF.

The chain uses TRBV4-1 and TRBJ2-7; perhaps TRBD1 as D (5 bases). The CDR3 consists of 14 residues. CDR1 and CDR2 (germline): MGHRA, YSYEKL. The V and J ends lost 4 bases and 2 bases respectively, with 12 bases between them. The CDR3: CASSPRPGPYEQYF. The CDR3 DNA sequence: TGCGCCAGCAGCCCTCGGCCAGGGCCCTACGAGCAGTACTTC.